The following is a TCR beta chain sequence with its context. This record belongs to a study of T cell changes during pregnancy in multiple sclerosis. Generated by immunoSEQ multiplex PCR, the TCRdb table keeps only in-frame clones and is missing some. In the table there are tens of thousands of clones, roughly 90% of which are singletons. The receptor's source is a female donor with multiple sclerosis, enrolled in a pregnancy study. Sequenced material: CD8+ T cells from peripheral blood mononuclear cells, taken before pregnancy.

The CDR3 DNA follows: TGCGCCAGCAGCCAAATGGCGGGGGAGACCTACGAGCAGTACTTC. Its protein is CASSQMAGETYEQYF. The chain is built from TRBV4-1 and TRBJ2-7; 7 bases fit TRBD2. This CDR3 spans 15 amino acids. The germline CDR1 and CDR2 sequences are MGHRA and YSYEKL. The J segment lost 2 bases and the V segment lost 2 bases, leaving 6 bases of the junction unmatched.